The 14 T cell receptor beta chains presented below share a single source sample, sequenced in a study of blood T cell repertoires in COVID-19. Clones were read by immunoSEQ multiplex PCR, and TCRdb kept only the in-frame ones, dropping some. The table has about 260,000 clones, approximately 81% seen once. What was sequenced was peripheral blood. These receptors all come from a man aged 60 to 75 with acute or convalescent COVID-19.

Details on this clone: This sample also contains other DNA sequences that code for the same CDR3. The V and J genes are TRBV7-9 and TRBJ2-3, with D possibly matching TRBD2 (5 bases). The length of the CDR3 is 13 residues. V lost 0 bases and J 6 bases, leaving 7 bases between the germline ends. Germline V gene data show CDR1 as SEHNR and CDR2 as FQNEAQ (reference sequence). CDR3 coding DNA: TGTGCCAGCAGCTTAGCAGGCGGGGATACGCAGTATTTT. Translation: CASSLAGGDTQYF.

The CDR3 sequence is CASSFRGIDGYTF. The CDR3 bases are TGTGCCAGCAGTTTTAGGGGGATCGATGGCTACACCTTC. The chain recombines TRBV12-3 or TRBV12-4 with TRBJ1-2; TRBD1 is a possible D gene (6 bases). V lost 3 bases, J lost 6 bases, and 11 bases lay in between. This CDR3 comprises 13 residues.

The chain recombines TRBV11-2 with TRBJ2-7; the D is unclear. Between the trimmed V and J ends, which lost 2 bases and 4 bases, there was a span of 3 bases. CDR3 length equals 11 residues. Germline V CDR1 and CDR2: SGHAT, FQNNGV. CDR3 amino acids: CASSLIYEQYF. The DNA for the CDR3 is TGTGCCAGCAGCTTAATATACGAGCAGTACTTC.

The chain couples TRBV21-1 to TRBJ1-5; the table's D call TRBD1 went unverified against the DNA. TRBV21-1 is a pseudogene segment. The CDR3 is made up of 16 amino acids. CDR3: CASNKTGRLKNQPQHF. The CDR3 bases are TGTGCCAGCAACAAGACAGGGCGGTTGAAAAATCAGCCCCAGCATTTT.

The V gene is TRBV19, the J gene TRBJ2-1; TRBD2 matches 8 bases. The germline V gene encodes CDR1 LNHDA and CDR2 SQIVND (reference sequence). The CDR3 contains 14 residues. V lost 5 bases and J lost 5; bases outside the gene matches: 5. In DNA, the CDR3 is TGTGCCAGTAGTCCTAGCGGGTGGAACAATGAGCAGTTCTTC. It specifies CASSPSGWNNEQFF.

This clone was seen only a few times. With a much larger clone just one base away, this may be a read error. The V gene is TRBV12-3 or TRBV12-4, the J gene TRBJ1-1; D unclear. With 3 bases removed from V and 1 base from J, the gap between germline ends came to 6 bases. The CDR3 contains 13 residues. CDR3 sequence (DNA): TGTGCCAGCAGTTTTTTGGCGAACACTGAAGCTTTCTTT. Protein sequence: CASSFLANTEAFF.

About this clone: The conserved final phenylalanine or tryptophan is absent from the CDR3, which likely points to a read error. Because the CDR3's place on the DNA is in doubt, the DNA is left out and the CDR3 is given as listed by TCRdb. The chain couples TRBV19 to TRBJ1-2. 15 amino acids form the CDR3, both terminal residues included. Per germline, CDR1 LNHDA and CDR2 SQIVND (reference sequence). The CDR3 sequence: CASSITGNSGWLTFC.

The CDR3 region is CAWRGRNSYNEQFF. The CDR3 bases are TGTGCCTGGAGGGGGCGCAACTCCTACAATGAGCAGTTCTTC. The chain joins TRBV30 to TRBJ2-1; TRBD1 is a possible D gene (5 bases). Germline loops: CDR1 GTSNPN, CDR2 SVGIG (reference sequence). The germline V and J ends were trimmed by 3 bases and 0 bases, with 9 bases remaining between them. This CDR3 region has 14 residues.

The V and J genes are TRBV7-2 and TRBJ2-1; 10 bases match TRBD2. There are 14 residues in the CDR3. V was pared by 2 bases and J by 9 bases, with 4 bases of the junction left unmatched. Per the germline V gene, CDR1 is SGHTA and CDR2 is FQGNSA. CDR3 nucleotide sequence: TGTGCCAGCAGCTTACTGGCTAGCGGGAGTGAGCAGTTCTTC. Translating gives CASSLLASGSEQFF.

V usage is TRBV19 and J usage is TRBJ1-5; D is possibly TRBD1 (6 bases). Germline lookup yields CDR1 LNHDA and CDR2 SQIVND (reference sequence). The CDR3 covers 16 residues. Trimming removed 4 bases at V and 8 bases at J, with 21 bases between. The DNA of the CDR3 is TGTGCCAGTAGTACCTCGACGAGGGGGACGTGGGAGCCCCAGCATTTT. Protein product: CASSTSTRGTWEPQHF.

The chain combines TRBV11-2 with TRBJ2-7; 9 nucleotides align to TRBD2. The CDR3 covers 17 residues. J gave up 0 bases and V 1 base, and 7 bases lay outside the gene matches. CDR1 and CDR2 (germline): SGHAT, FQNNGV. The CDR3 is CASSLARRGGISYEQYF. The CDR3 DNA follows: TGTGCCAGCAGCTTAGCGAGGCGGGGGGGCATCTCCTACGAGCAGTACTTC. Based on the CDR3 plus reference TRBV11-2 and TRBJ2-7, the full variable domain is EAGVAQSPRYKIIEKRQSVAFWCNPISGHATLYWYQQILGQGPKLLIQFQNNGVVDDSQLPKDRFSAERLKGVDSTLKIQPAKLEDSAVYLCASSLARRGGISYEQYFGPGTRLTVT.

The J gene is TRBJ1-1, the V gene TRBV6-5, with a tentative D call TRBD1 (5 bases). Germline CDR1 is MNHEY and CDR2 is SVGAGI. Trimming cost V 6 bases and J 1 base, with 9 bases left between them. This CDR3 has 13 residues. Here the CDR3 reads CASRTAPNTEAFF. The CDR3 coding sequence is TGTGCCAGCAGGACAGCTCCGAACACTGAAGCTTTCTTT.

The chain combines TRBV6-4 with TRBJ2-1; 9 bases line up with TRBD2. Trimming at V came to 4 bases and at J to 5 bases, leaving 9 bases not matched to a gene. The CDR3 length is 16 residues. The germline gives CDR1 MRHNA, CDR2 SNTAGT. The CDR3 here is CASSGRRGGGNNEQFF. In nucleotides, the CDR3 is TGTGCCAGCAGTGGCCGGCGGGGGGGCGGTAACAATGAGCAGTTCTTC.

This chain uses TRBV5-1 with TRBJ2-7, with D maybe TRBD1 (6 bases). The CDR3 is made up of 14 amino acids. V was trimmed by 0 bases and J by 2 bases, leaving 9 bases between them. Per germline, CDR1 SGHRS and CDR2 YFSETQ. CDR3 loop: CASSLDQGTYEQYF. The CDR3 bases are TGCGCCAGCAGCTTGGATCAGGGGACCTACGAGCAGTACTTC. Filled out from reference TRBV5-1 and TRBJ2-7, the complete variable domain reads KAGVTQTPRYLIKTRGQQVTLSCSPISGHRSVSWYQQTPGQGLQFLFEYFSETQRNKGNFPGRFSGRQFSNSRSEMNVSTLELGDSALYLCASSLDQGTYEQYFGPGTRLTVT.